Below are 14 T cell receptor beta chains sequenced from a single sample in a study of early T cells in non-severe SARS-CoV-2 infection. TCRdb ran MiXCR on the 5' RACE reads and lists one entry per CDR3 protein. The sample records some 80,000 distinct CDR3 sequences, roughly 15% being singletons. The specimen was whole blood. The receptors here all came from an adult who was a healthcare worker with PCR-confirmed SARS-CoV-2 infection or an uninfected control (not recorded which).

This clonotype is a singleton in its sample. This chain links TRBV12-3 or TRBV12-4 with TRBJ2-3; D not certain. CDR3 length: 14 amino acids. The V and J ends lost 0 bases and 4 bases respectively, with 8 bases between them. CDR3: CASSLATAADTQYF. The CDR3 nucleotides are TGTGCCAGCAGTTTAGCAACGGCAGCAGATACGCAGTATTTT.

This clonotype was seen many times. This chain uses TRBV2 with TRBJ2-4; 10 bases align to TRBD2. Germline V gene sequence: CDR1 SNHLY, CDR2 FYNNEI. V shed 6 bases, J shed 3 bases, and the junction held 11 bases outside the gene matches. CDR3 size: 17 residues. The CDR3 bases are TGTGCCAGCAGGGCTCGCGCTCTAGCGGGGGTCAAAAACATTCAGTACTTC. Translated, it gives CASRARALAGVKNIQYF. Looking up the rest from reference TRBV2 and TRBJ2-4 gives the full variable domain: EPEVTQTPSHQVTQMGQEVILRCVPISNHLYFYWYRQILGQKVEFLVSFYNNEISEKSEIFDDQFSVERPDGSNFTLKIRSTKLEDSAMYFCASRARALAGVKNIQYFGAGTRLSVL.

This clonotype has only a few counts. The genes are TRBV9 and TRBJ1-6; TRBD1 might be the D (5 bases). Germline CDR1 is SGDLS and CDR2 is YYNGEE. V shed 0 bases and J shed 8 bases, with 12 bases lying between them. The CDR3 is 15 residues long. CDR3 sequence reads: CASSVDGRVDSPLHF. The CDR3 coding sequence is TGTGCCAGCAGCGTAGACGGCAGGGTCGATTCACCCCTCCACTTT.

This clonotype was found many times. The V and J genes are TRBV5-1 and TRBJ1-3; the D gene is possibly TRBD1 (5 bases). CDR1 and CDR2 (germline): SGHRS, YFSETQ. The CDR3 extends over 17 amino acids. Trimming stripped 2 bases from V and 4 bases from J, with 19 bases between. CDR3 sequence reads: CASSFGGTSTAGNTIYF. Written as DNA, the CDR3 is TGCGCCAGCAGCTTCGGGGGTACAAGTACGGCCGGAAACACCATATATTTT.

The rearrangement links TRBV27 to TRBJ1-6; 7 bases are shared with TRBD1. Trimming took 6 bases from V and 14 from J; bases not matched to a gene: 10. Germline CDR1 is MNHEY and CDR2 is SMNVEV (reference sequence). The length of the CDR3 is 13 residues. The CDR3 protein is CASSGTVDLTLHF. The CDR3 DNA reads as TGTGCCAGCAGCGGGACAGTGGATTTAACCCTCCACTTT.

CDR3 sequence (DNA): TGTGCCAGCAGCGCCCGACGGGACCCGGCGACAGATACGCAGTATTTT. Translated: CASSARRDPATDTQYF. The genes are TRBV9 and TRBJ2-3; D is perhaps TRBD1 or TRBD2 (5 bases each). Between the trimmed V and J ends, which lost 3 bases and 3 bases, there was a span of 17 bases. The CDR3 runs to 16 residues. Germline lookup yields CDR1 SGDLS and CDR2 YYNGEE.

This clonotype was seen ten or more times. The chain carries TRBV15 and TRBJ2-1; D is perhaps TRBD1 (6 bases). The V and J ends lost 1 base and 5 bases respectively, with 12 bases between them. This CDR3 is 15 amino acids long. Germline-derived CDR1 and CDR2 are LNHNV and YYDKDF (reference sequence). The CDR3 protein is CATSRVNRANNEQFF. The CDR3 region has the DNA TGTGCCACCAGCAGAGTTAACAGGGCGAACAATGAGCAGTTCTTC.

V and J are TRBV4-1 and TRBJ1-1, with TRBD1 matching over 11 bases. With 7 bases clipped from V and 6 bases from J, the junction kept 4 bases outside the gene matches. CDR1 and CDR2 from the germline V gene are MGHRA and YSYEKL. This CDR3 has 13 residues. The CDR3 sequence: CASTLGQGAEAFF. In nucleotides, the CDR3 is TGCGCCAGCACCCTGGGACAGGGGGCTGAAGCTTTCTTT.

Here the CDR3 reads CASSSPGQGHNEQFF. The DNA for the CDR3 is TGTGCCAGCAGTTCTCCGGGACAGGGCCACAATGAGCAGTTCTTC. This sequence joins TRBV12-3 or TRBV12-4 and TRBJ2-1; 9 bases line up with TRBD1. There are 15 residues in the CDR3. Germline trimming cut 4 bases from V and 5 bases from J; bases unmatched to any gene: 6.

This clonotype was seen many times. The V gene is TRBV10-3, the J gene TRBJ2-3, with TRBD2 identical over 11 bases. V trimming: 7 bases; J trimming: 5 bases; junction bases outside the gene matches: 8. The CDR3 covers 15 residues. Germline V gene sequence: CDR1 ENHRY, CDR2 SYGVKD. The CDR3 loop reads CAIKNSGGGRDTQYF. CDR3 coding DNA: TGTGCCATCAAGAATAGCGGGGGGGGCCGAGATACGCAGTATTTT.

The chain couples TRBV6-1 to TRBJ2-1, with a possible D match to TRBD1 (6 bases). The CDR3 loop spans 15 amino acids. CDR1 is MNHNS, CDR2 SASEGT, per germline. Trimming pared 8 bases from V and 2 bases from J, leaving 16 bases between. The CDR3 protein is CASSQATGPYNEQFF. The DNA of the CDR3 is TGTGCCAGCTCCCAAGCTACAGGGCCCTACAATGAGCAGTTCTTC.

This clonotype appeared many times. The gene calls are TRBV5-6 and TRBJ2-5; D is unresolved. In germline, CDR1 is SGHDT, CDR2 YYEEEE. The CDR3 consists of 12 residues. The ends were cut back, 1 base at V and 3 bases at J, with 4 bases in the middle. CDR3 in DNA: TGTGCCAGCAGCTTGTTGGAAGAGACCCAGTACTTC. Its translation is CASSLLEETQYF. Filled out from reference TRBV5-6 and TRBJ2-5, the complete variable domain reads DAGVTQSPTHLIKTRGQQVTLRCSPKSGHDTVSWYQQALGQGPQFIFQYYEEEERQRGNFPDRFSGHQFPNYSSELNVNALLLGDSALYLCASSLLEETQYFGPGTRLLVL.

This clonotype appeared many times. The chain uses TRBV2 and TRBJ2-3, with TRBD2 identical over 10 bases. The CDR3 is made up of 16 amino acids. The junction had 11 bases not matched to a gene; V was cut back by 5 bases and J by 6 bases. Germline loops: CDR1 SNHLY, CDR2 FYNNEI. CDR3 nucleotides: TGTGCCAGCAGTACGGCTAGCGGGGGTTTCTCCGATACGCAGTATTTT. Translating gives CASSTASGGFSDTQYF.

Many counts were recorded for this clonotype. V gene TRBV5-1 combines with J gene TRBJ1-1; D gene unclear. The germline V and J ends were trimmed by 4 bases and 2 bases, with 12 bases remaining between them. Germline V CDR1 and CDR2: SGHRS, YFSETQ. CDR3 length equals 14 residues. As DNA, the CDR3 is TGCGCCAGCAGCATTGTACCGGGCAACACTGAAGCTTTCTTT. Translating gives CASSIVPGNTEAFF.